The T cell receptor beta chain under discussion was sequenced for a study of a mutant IDH1 vaccine in newly diagnosed glioma. The protocol was immunoSEQ multiplex PCR, while the TCRdb copy is restricted to in-frame clones and leaves out a portion. The data hold roughly 86,000 clones, with just under 90% observed a single time. As for time point: week 47, end of study. Vaccination comprised doses that each held 300 ug of mutant IDH1 20-mer peptide, plus topical imiquimod. Patients received eight vaccinations in weeks 1, 3, 5, 7, 11, 15, 19, 23. The CDR3 has 15 residues. The ends lost 6 bases at V and 4 bases at J; junction bases unmatched: 11. In germline, CDR1 is KGHSH, CDR2 LQKENI. On this clone: Its antigen is unknown.

The sample was PBMCs, taken from a glioma patient whose treatment included an IDH1 peptide vaccine. This clonotype was obtained from a woman aged 45-59 years with glioma. J is TRBJ2-7 and V is TRBV18, with 8 bases lining up with TRBD1. In DNA form, the CDR3 reads TGTGCCAGCTCGCGAATTGGGACAGGAGTATACGAGCAGTACTTC. Amino acids: CASSRIGTGVYEQYF.